This T cell receptor (beta chain) comes out of a study of T cells in Graves' hyperthyroidism and ophthalmopathy. Subjects with ophthalmopathy showed a Clinical Activity Score no lower than 3, a NOSPECS grade no lower than 4, and a duration shorter than 3 months. The study excluded patients with uncontrolled infection, other autoimmune disease, pregnancy or lactation. It was 10 ml of fresh peripheral blood that supplied the PBMCs. V was pared by 5 bases and J by 5 bases, with 9 bases between. This CDR3 has 13 amino acids. The table lists this clonotype with many counts. Its cognate antigen is unknown. Regarding the study as a whole: The model foresaw ophthalmopathy a median roughly 6 months prior to onset.

Amplification of TCR beta CDR3 regions was performed using RNA transcripts as template. The primer set for the first-round RT-PCR of the TCR CDR3 was HTBI. TCRdb ran MiXCR on the multiplex PCR reads and lists one entry per CDR3 protein. The table shows fewer than 750,000 distinct CDR3 sequences, with about 15% occurring only once. This TCR was sampled from a woman aged 50 to 60 with Graves' ophthalmopathy. Specimen: blood. The chain joins TRBV12-3 or TRBV12-4 to TRBJ2-2; D not resolved. CDR3 residues: CASSNGKTGELFF. As DNA, the CDR3 is TGTGCCAGCAGTAATGGAAAGACCGGGGAGCTGTTTTTT.